There are many counts of the clone carrying this T cell receptor (beta chain). The CDR3 loop spans 14 amino acids. V was cut by 5 bases and J by 2 bases, with 9 bases left in between. In germline, CDR1 is SNHLY, CDR2 FYNNEI. This entry is derived from a study of CD8 T cells in ankylosing spondylitis. Quantitative 5'-RACE was performed with molecular barcodes, and it yielded the TCR beta libraries. TCRdb ran MiXCR on the 5' RACE reads and lists one entry per CDR3 protein. The table lists 110,000 to 150,000 distinct CDR3 sequences, roughly 7.7% of them singletons. The clonotype originates from a male donor with ankylosing spondylitis. The chain recombines TRBV2 with TRBJ2-2; D not resolved. Sequences were obtained from synovial fluid, either unsorted or a sorted T cell fraction (not recorded which). The chain's CDR3 is CASSLRANTGELFF. Here the CDR3 DNA reads TGTGCCAGCAGTTTAAGGGCCAACACCGGGGAGCTGTTTTTT.